The rows below give T cell receptor beta chains drawn from one sample of a study of blood T cell repertoires in COVID-19. Sequencing used immunoSEQ multiplex PCR; TCRdb keeps in-frame clones, though not all of them. Of tens of thousands of clones listed, approximately 92% are singletons. Sequenced sample: peripheral blood. These receptor sequences come from a woman between 55 and 75 years old with active COVID-19. Each CDR3 is given without its conserved first and last residue. Fields, in order: V gene, CDR3 length, D gene, J gene, CDR3 protein. A D gene is named only where the DNA matches it firmly.

>TRBV4-1|14|NA|TRBJ2-3
ASSQAGGPIGDTQY
>TRBV7-8|13|TRBD1|TRBJ1-4
ASSPRTGSGEKLF
>TRBV7-2|14|TRBD1|TRBJ1-4
ASSLEYRGATEKLF
>TRBV11-3|14|TRBD1|TRBJ2-3
ASSLDRQGTTDTQY
>TRBV18|9|NA|TRBJ1-1
ASSLKEEAF
>TRBV30|11|NA|TRBJ1-2
AWSAGPGEGYT
>TRBV2|13|NA|TRBJ2-1
ASSASGSSYNEQF
>TRBV4-1|13|NA|TRBJ2-1
ASSQEPRRRNEQF
>TRBV15|14|NA|TRBJ2-2
ATSRDGGGGTGELF
>TRBV19|12|TRBD2|TRBJ2-7
ASSITSGSYEQY
>TRBV5-5|13|TRBD1|TRBJ1-6
ASSLRDRDYSPLH
>TRBV19|11|TRBD1|TRBJ2-3
ASSTGGRDTQY
>TRBV28|16|NA|TRBJ1-6
ASSLSAGLGSYNSPLH
>TRBV7-3|15|TRBD2|TRBJ2-3
ASSSGVTSGITDTQY
>TRBV7-2|14|TRBD1|TRBJ2-2
ASSPDRAMATGELF
>TRBV3-1/TRBV3-2|13|TRBD1|TRBJ1-1
ASSRSTGVNTEAF
>TRBV27|12|TRBD1|TRBJ2-1
ASRFPGQGREQF
>TRBV5-1|13|NA|TRBJ1-4
ASSSRQATNEKLF
>TRBV28|15|TRBD2|TRBJ2-5
ASSFGGGSGSTETQY
>TRBV3-1/TRBV3-2|11|NA|TRBJ2-7
ASSLSGPYEQY
>TRBV2|11|NA|TRBJ2-5
ASSSGERETQY
>TRBV11-3|13|NA|TRBJ2-7
ASSLGLQERHEQY
>TRBV25-1|13|NA|TRBJ1-1
ASRESGILNTEAF
>TRBV10-2|10|NA|TRBJ2-1
ASSGSGVEQF
>TRBV29-1|12|TRBD1|TRBJ2-2
SVPDRAGTGELF
>TRBV30|9|NA|TRBJ1-2
AWREEAVYT
>TRBV5-1|14|NA|TRBJ2-2
ASSFASGLGTGELF
>TRBV2|14|NA|TRBJ2-4
ASSESRFIAKNIQY
>TRBV10-2|12|NA|TRBJ1-1
ASSDGVGWTEAF
>TRBV5-6|13|TRBD2|TRBJ2-7
ASRVGTRGGGEQY
>TRBV2|17|TRBD1|TRBJ1-5
ASRADRQGLIVSNQPQH
>TRBV10-1|12|NA|TRBJ2-7
ASSESTVPYEQY
>TRBV4-1|13|TRBD2|TRBJ2-3
ASSQSGTNTDTQY
>TRBV6-6|13|TRBD2|TRBJ2-3
ASSPGGSSTDTQY
>TRBV21-1|15|NA|TRBJ1-5
ASSKPRGRVSNQPQH
>TRBV7-8|14|TRBD1|TRBJ2-7
ASSLPRGQGAPEQY
>TRBV3-1/TRBV3-2|14|TRBD2|TRBJ2-1
ASSQDVASGGLEQF
>TRBV18|13|TRBD1|TRBJ2-5
ASSPLGQGGETQY
>TRBV6-5|12|NA|TRBJ2-2
ASSYRGTVGELF
>TRBV15|12|NA|TRBJ2-5
ATSRVGAAETQY
>TRBV7-9|12|TRBD1|TRBJ1-4
ASSWDRENEKLF
>TRBV19|13|NA|TRBJ1-1
ASSVSRETRTEAF
>TRBV7-9|13|NA|TRBJ2-2
ASIPQAGMDWELF
>TRBV10-2|12|NA|TRBJ1-2
ASSEAGEVYGYT
>TRBV6-1|14|NA|TRBJ2-7
ASSDWGRALTYEQY
>TRBV12-3/TRBV12-4|11|NA|TRBJ2-1
ASSFNLDNEQF
>TRBV19|16|TRBD1|TRBJ2-2
ASSLGQGPGSNTGELF
>TRBV6-1|13|NA|TRBJ2-1
ASSEEGGSGNEQF
>TRBV18|13|TRBD2|TRBJ2-3
ASSGQSGAQDTQY
>TRBV5-1|13|NA|TRBJ2-7
ASSLGTQSSYEQY
>TRBV29-1|10|TRBD2|TRBJ2-5
SSGGAGETQY
>TRBV9|14|TRBD2|TRBJ2-1
ASSAFTSGASNEQF
>TRBV28|12|NA|TRBJ1-3
ASSLQGAGNTIY
>TRBV27|11|NA|TRBJ1-5
ASSWTPYQPQH
>TRBV9|14|TRBD1|TRBJ2-3
ASSVGTGARTDTQY